By share, the clone carrying this T cell receptor beta chain ranks as medium-sized. The antigen remains unidentified. This specimen comes from a study of metastatic and nonmetastatic thyroid tumors. The overall study: Repertoires were compared across blood and tumor or nodule tissue from malignant and benign thyroid patients.

TCRdb redid the clone calls on the PCR reads using MiXCR. Of 42,000 or so clones listed, 18% are singletons. V was cut by 1 base and J by 3 bases, with 19 bases left in between. CDR3 length: 17 residues. CDR1 is MNHNY, CDR2 SVGAGI, per germline (reference sequence). Until they underwent thyroid surgery, no patient had received any treatment. Findings and caveats of the study: The study reportedly found significantly higher TCR beta diversity in malignant thyroid tumors than benign nodules, in blood and tumor.

This clonotype was obtained from a female donor with papillary thyroid cancer or a benign thyroid nodule (not recorded which). Some clones in this sample may be carry-over from other donors' samples. Sequences were obtained from tumor tissue. This rearrangement joins TRBV6-6 to TRBJ2-7; D ambiguous. The CDR3 bases are TGTGCCAGCAGTTACTACGGTCCCCGCGACGCGAGCTACGAGCAGTACTTC. It specifies CASSYYGPRDASYEQYF.